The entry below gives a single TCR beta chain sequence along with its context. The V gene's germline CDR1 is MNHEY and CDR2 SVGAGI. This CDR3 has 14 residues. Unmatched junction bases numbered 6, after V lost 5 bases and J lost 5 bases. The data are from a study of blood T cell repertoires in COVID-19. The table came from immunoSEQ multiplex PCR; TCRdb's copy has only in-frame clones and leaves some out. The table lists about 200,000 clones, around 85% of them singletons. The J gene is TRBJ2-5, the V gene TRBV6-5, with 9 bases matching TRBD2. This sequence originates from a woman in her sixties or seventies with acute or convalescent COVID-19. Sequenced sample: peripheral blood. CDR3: CASSITSGWETQYF. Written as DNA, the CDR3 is TGTGCCAGCAGTATAACTAGCGGGTGGGAGACCCAGTACTTC.